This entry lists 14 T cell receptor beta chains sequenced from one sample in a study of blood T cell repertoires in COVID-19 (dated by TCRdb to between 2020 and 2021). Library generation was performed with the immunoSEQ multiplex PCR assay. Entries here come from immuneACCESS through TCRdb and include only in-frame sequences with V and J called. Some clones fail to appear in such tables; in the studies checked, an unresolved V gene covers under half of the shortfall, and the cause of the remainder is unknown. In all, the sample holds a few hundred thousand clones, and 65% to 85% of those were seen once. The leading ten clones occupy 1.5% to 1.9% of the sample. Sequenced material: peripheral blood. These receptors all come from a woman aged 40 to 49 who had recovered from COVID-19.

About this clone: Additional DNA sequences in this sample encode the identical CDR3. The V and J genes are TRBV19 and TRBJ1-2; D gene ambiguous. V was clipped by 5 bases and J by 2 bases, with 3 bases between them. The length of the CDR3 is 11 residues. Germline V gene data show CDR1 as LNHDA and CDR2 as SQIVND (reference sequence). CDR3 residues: CASSRNYGYTF. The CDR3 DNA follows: TGTGCCAGTAGTCGGAACTATGGCTACACCTTC. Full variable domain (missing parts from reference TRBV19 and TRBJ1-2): DGGITQSPKYLFRKEGQNVTLSCEQNLNHDAMYWYRQDPGQGLRLIYYSQIVNDFQKGDIAEGYSVSREKKESFPLTVTSAQKNPTAFYLCASSRNYGYTFGSGTRLTVV.

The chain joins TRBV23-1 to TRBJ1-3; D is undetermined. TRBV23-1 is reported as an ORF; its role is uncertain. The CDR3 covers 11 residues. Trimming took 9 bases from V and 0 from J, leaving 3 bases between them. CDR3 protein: CASNSGNTIYF. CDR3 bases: TGCGCCAGTAACTCTGGAAACACCATATATTTT.

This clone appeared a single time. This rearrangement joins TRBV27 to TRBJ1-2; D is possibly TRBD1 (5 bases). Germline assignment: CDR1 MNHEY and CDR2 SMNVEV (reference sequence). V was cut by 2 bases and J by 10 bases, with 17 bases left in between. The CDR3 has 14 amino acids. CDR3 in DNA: TGTGCCAGCAGTTTAAGGGGTAGGTCCCGTGACTACACCTTC. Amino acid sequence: CASSLRGRSRDYTF.

This CDR3 reads CASSEDTGIPWGEQFF. DNA for the CDR3: TGTGCCAGCAGTGAAGATACAGGGATTCCATGGGGTGAGCAGTTCTTC. This chain joins TRBV6-1 and TRBJ2-1; weak D call: TRBD1 (6 bases). This CDR3 has 16 residues. V gave up 1 base and J gave up 9 bases, with 19 bases separating them. Germline V gene lookup returns CDR1 MNHNS and CDR2 SASEGT.

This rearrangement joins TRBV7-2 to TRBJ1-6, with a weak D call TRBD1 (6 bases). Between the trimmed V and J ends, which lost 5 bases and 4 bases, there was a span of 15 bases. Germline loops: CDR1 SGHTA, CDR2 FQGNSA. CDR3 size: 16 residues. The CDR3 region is CASSLRGPTYNSPLHF. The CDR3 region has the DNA TGTGCCAGCAGCCTCAGGGGTCCTACTTATAATTCACCCCTCCACTTT.

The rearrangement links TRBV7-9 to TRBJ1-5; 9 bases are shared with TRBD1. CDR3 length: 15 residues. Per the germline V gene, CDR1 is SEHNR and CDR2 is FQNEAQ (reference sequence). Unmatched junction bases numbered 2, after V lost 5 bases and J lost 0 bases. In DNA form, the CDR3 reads TGTGCCAGCAGCGGGACAGGGTATAGCAATCAGCCCCAGCATTTT. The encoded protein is CASSGTGYSNQPQHF.

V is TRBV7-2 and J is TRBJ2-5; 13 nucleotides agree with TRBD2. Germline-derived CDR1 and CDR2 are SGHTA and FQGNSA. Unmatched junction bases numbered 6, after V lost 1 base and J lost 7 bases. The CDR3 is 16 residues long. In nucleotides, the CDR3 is TGTGCCAGCAGCTTAGAGACTAGCGGGGGGACGCGGACCCAGTACTTC. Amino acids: CASSLETSGGTRTQYF.

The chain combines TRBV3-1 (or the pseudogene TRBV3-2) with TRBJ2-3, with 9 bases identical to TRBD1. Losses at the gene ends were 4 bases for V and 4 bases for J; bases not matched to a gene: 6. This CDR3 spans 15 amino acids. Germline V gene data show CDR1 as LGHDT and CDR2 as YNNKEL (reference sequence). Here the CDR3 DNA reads TGTGCCAGCAGCCCCGGGACAGGGCGGGCAGATACGCAGTATTTT. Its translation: CASSPGTGRADTQYF.

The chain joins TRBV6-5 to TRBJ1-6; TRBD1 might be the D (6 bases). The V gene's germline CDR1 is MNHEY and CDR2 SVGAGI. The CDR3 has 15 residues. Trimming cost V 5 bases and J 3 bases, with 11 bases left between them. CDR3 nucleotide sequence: TGTGCCAGCAGTAGGGGGGGAAACTATAATTCACCCCTCCACTTT. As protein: CASSRGGNYNSPLHF.

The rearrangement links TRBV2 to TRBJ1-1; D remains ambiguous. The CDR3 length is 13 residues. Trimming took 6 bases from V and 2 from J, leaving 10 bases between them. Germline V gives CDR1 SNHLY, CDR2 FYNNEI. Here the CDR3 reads CASSRSGNTEAFF. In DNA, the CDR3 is TGTGCCAGCAGCCGCTCGGGAAACACTGAAGCTTTCTTT.

CDR3 sequence reads: CASRLSYEQYF. The DNA for the CDR3 is TGCGCCAGCAGACTATCCTACGAGCAGTACTTC. The chain carries TRBV23-1 and TRBJ2-7, with D unresolved. TRBV23-1 is recorded as an ORF, its role being uncertain. This CDR3 has 11 amino acids. Trimming shortened V by 6 bases and J by 1 base, and 4 bases separated the two germline ends.

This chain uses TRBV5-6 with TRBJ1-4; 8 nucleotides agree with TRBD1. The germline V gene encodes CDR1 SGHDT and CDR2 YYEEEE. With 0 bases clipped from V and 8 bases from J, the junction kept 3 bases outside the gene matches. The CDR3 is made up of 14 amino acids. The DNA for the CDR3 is TGTGCCAGCAGCTTGGGCAGGGGGCAAGAAAAACTGTTTTTT. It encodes CASSLGRGQEKLFF.

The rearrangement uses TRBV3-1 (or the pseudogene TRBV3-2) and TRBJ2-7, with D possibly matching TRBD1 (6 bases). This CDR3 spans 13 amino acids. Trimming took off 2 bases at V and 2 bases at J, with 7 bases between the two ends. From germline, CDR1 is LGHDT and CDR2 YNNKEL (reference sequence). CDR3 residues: CASSQTGTYEQYF. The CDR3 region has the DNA TGTGCCAGCAGCCAAACAGGGACCTACGAGCAGTACTTC.

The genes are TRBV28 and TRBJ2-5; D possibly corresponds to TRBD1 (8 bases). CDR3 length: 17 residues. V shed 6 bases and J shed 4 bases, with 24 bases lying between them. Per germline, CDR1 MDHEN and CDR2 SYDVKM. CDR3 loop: CASRARTGRGTGETQYF. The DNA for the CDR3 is TGTGCCAGCAGGGCACGGACAGGGAGGGGAACGGGAGAGACCCAGTACTTC.